This T cell receptor (beta chain) was captured in a study of cytomegalovirus exposure and HLA in healthy donors. For the study at large: Across about 400 genotyped donors, approximately 80% landed in the Caucasian-associated ancestry cluster.

Points on this clone: Its specificity is unknown.

This CDR3 has 19 amino acids. Germline values: CDR1 MDHEN, CDR2 SYDVKM. The V gene end was trimmed by 1 base and the J gene end by 2 bases; junction bases not matched to a gene: 16. With 60 Vbeta and 13 Jbeta primers, the PCR was carried out. Data came from immunoSEQ multiplex PCR; TCRdb stores just in-frame clones and leaves some out. Of about 140,000 clones in the sample, about 75% were seen once. The study, taken as a whole, reports: As was reported, the HLA-A and HLA-B alleles of most subjects were accurately predicted from TCR beta sequences.

The rearrangement joins TRBV28 to TRBJ2-7; 8 positions match TRBD2. What was sequenced was PBMCs. This receptor was obtained from a man younger than 30 in good health and CMV-seropositive. This CDR3 is CASSLFPTGVAGRTYEQYF. CDR3 sequence (DNA): TGTGCCAGCAGTTTATTCCCCACGGGGGTAGCGGGACGTACCTACGAGCAGTACTTC.